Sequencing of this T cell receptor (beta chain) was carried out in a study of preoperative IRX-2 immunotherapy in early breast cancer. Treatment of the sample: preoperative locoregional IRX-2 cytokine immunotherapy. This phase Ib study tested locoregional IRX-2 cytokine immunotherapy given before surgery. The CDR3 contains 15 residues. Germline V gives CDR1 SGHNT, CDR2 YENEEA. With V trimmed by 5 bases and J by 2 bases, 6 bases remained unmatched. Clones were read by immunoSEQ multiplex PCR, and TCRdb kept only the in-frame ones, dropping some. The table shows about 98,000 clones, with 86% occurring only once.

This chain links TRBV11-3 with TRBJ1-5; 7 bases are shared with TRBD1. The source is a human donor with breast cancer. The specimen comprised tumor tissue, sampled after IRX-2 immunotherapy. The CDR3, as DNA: TGTGCCAGCAGCCTACAGGGGCTTGGCAATCAGCCCCAGCATTTT. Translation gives CASSLQGLGNQPQHF.